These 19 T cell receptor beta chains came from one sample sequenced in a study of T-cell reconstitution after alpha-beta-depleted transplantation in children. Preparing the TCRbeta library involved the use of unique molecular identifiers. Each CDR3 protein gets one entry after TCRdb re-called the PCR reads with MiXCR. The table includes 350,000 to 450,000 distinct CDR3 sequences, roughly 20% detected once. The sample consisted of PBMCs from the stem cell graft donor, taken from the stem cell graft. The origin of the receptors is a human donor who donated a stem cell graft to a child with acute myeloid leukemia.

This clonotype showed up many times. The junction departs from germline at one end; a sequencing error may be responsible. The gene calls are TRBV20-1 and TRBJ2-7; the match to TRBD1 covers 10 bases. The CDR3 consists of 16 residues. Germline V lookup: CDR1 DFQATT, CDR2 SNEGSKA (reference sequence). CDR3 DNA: TGCAGTGCCAGAGGGACAGGGGATCCCCTTAGCTACGAGCAGTACTTC. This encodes CSARGTGDPLSYEQYF.

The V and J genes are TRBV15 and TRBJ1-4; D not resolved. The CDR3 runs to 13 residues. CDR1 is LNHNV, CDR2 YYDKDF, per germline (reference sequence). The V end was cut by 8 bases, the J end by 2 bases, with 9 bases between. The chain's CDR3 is CATGPVTNEKLFF. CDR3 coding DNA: TGTGCCACCGGACCGGTTACTAATGAAAAACTGTTTTTT. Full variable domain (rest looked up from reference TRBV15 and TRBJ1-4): DAMVIQNPRYQVTQFGKPVTLSCSQTLNHNVMYWYQQKSSQAPKLLFHYYDKDFNNEADTPDNFQSRRPNTSFCFLDIRSPGLGDTAMYLCATGPVTNEKLFFGSGTQLSVL.

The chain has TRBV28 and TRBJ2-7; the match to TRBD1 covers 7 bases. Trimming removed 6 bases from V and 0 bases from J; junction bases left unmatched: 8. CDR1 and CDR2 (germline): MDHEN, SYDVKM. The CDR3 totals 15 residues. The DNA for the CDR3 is TGTGCCAGCAGAATAGGACAGGCTAGCTCCTACGAGCAGTACTTC. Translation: CASRIGQASSYEQYF.

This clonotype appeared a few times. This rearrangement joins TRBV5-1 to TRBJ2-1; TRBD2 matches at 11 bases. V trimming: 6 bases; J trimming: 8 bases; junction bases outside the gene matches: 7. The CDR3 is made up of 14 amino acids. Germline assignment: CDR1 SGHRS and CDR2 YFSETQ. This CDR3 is CASMTLAGEDEQFF. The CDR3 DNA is TGCGCCAGCATGACACTAGCGGGAGAAGATGAGCAGTTCTTC. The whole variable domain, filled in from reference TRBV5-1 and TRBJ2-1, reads KAGVTQTPRYLIKTRGQQVTLSCSPISGHRSVSWYQQTPGQGLQFLFEYFSETQRNKGNFPGRFSGRQFSNSRSEMNVSTLELGDSALYLCASMTLAGEDEQFFGPGTRLTVL.

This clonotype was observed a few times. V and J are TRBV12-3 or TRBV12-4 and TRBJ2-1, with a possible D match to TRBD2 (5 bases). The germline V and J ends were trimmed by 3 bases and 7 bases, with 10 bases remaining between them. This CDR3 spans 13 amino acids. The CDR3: CASSLIGRNEQFF. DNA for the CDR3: TGTGCCAGCAGTTTGATTGGGAGAAATGAGCAGTTCTTC.

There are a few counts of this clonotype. CDR3 bases: TGTGCCAGCAGCCCCCTTATTAGCACAGATACGCAGTATTTT. This encodes CASSPLISTDTQYF. The genes are TRBV7-2 and TRBJ2-3, with unresolved D. Looked up from germline, CDR1 is SGHTA and CDR2 is FQGNSA. V shed 5 bases and J shed 0 bases, with 9 bases lying between them. The CDR3 consists of 14 residues.

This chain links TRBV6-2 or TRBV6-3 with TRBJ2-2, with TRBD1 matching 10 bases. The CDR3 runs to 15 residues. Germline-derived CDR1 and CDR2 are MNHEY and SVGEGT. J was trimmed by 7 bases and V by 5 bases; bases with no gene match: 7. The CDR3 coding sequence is TGTGCCAGCAGTGACGGGGGACAGGGGATCGGGGAGCTGTTTTTT. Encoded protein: CASSDGGQGIGELFF.

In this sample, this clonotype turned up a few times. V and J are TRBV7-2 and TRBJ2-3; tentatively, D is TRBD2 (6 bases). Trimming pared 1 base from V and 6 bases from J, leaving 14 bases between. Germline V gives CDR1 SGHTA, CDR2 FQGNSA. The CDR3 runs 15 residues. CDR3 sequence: CASSLEGGTGDTQYF. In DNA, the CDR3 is TGTGCCAGCAGCTTAGAGGGAGGTACGGGGGATACGCAGTATTTT. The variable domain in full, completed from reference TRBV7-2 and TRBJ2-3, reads GAGVSQSPSNKVTEKGKDVELRCDPISGHTALYWYRQSLGQGLEFLIYFQGNSAPDKSGLPSDRFSAERTGGSVSTLTIQRTQQEDSAVYLCASSLEGGTGDTQYFGPGTRLTVL.

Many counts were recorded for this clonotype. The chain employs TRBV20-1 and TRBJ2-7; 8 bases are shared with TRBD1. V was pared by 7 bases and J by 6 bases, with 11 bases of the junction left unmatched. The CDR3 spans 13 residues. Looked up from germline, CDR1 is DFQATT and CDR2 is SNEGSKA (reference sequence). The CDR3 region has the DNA TGCAGTGGAGAGACAGGGGAGATTCGCGAGCAGTACTTC. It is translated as CSGETGEIREQYF.

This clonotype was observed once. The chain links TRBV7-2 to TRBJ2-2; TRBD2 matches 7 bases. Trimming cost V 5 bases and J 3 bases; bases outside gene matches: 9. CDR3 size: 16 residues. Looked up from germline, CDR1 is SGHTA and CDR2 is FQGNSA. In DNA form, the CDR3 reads TGTGCCAGCAGCCCACGGGCTGGGGGGGACACCGGGGAGCTGTTTTTT. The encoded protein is CASSPRAGGDTGELFF.

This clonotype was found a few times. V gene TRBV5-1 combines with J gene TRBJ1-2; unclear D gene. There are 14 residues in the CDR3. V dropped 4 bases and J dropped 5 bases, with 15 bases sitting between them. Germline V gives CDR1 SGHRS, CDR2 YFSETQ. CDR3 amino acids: CASSGVPPNYGYTF. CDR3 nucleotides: TGCGCCAGCAGCGGCGTACCCCCGAATTATGGCTACACCTTC.

The DNA for the CDR3 is TGTGCCAGCAGCGCCACTAGCGGGCGGTCCGGGGAGCTGTTTTTT. This sequence encodes CASSATSGRSGELFF. V gene TRBV9 combines with J gene TRBJ2-2; 9 nucleotides line up with TRBD2. V lost 3 bases and J lost 6; bases outside the gene matches: 6. CDR3 length: 15 amino acids. CDR1 SGDLS and CDR2 YYNGEE come from the germline V gene. The full variable domain, in which reference TRBV9 and TRBJ2-2 provide the parts outside the CDR3, is DSGVTQTPKHLITATGQRVTLRCSPRSGDLSVYWYQQSLDQGLQFLIQYYNGEERAKGNILERFSAQQFPDLHSELNLSSLELGDSALYFCASSATSGRSGELFFGEGSRLTVL.

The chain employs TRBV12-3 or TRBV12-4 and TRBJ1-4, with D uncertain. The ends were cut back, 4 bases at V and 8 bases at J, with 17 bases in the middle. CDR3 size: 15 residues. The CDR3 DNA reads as TGTGCCAGCAGTTCCCTGGCCGGGCCCATGGAAAAACTGTTTTTT. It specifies CASSSLAGPMEKLFF.

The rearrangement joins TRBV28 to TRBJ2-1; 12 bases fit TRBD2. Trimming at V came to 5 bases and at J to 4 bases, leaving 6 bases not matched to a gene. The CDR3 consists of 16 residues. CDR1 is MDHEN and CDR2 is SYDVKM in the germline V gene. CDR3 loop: CASSPGLAGIYNEQFF. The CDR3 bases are TGTGCCAGCAGTCCCGGACTAGCGGGAATTTACAATGAGCAGTTCTTC.

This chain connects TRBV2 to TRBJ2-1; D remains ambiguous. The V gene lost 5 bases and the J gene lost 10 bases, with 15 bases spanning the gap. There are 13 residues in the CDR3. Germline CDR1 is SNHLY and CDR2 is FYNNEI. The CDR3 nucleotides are TGTGCCAGCAGTATAAACCTAGGTCGGGAGCAGTTCTTC. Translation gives CASSINLGREQFF.

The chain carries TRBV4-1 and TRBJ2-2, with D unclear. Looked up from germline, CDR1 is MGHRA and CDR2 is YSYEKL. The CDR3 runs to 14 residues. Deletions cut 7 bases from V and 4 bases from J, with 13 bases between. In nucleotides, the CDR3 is TGCGCCAGCAATCCGGTCGGATTCACCGGGGAGCTGTTTTTT. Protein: CASNPVGFTGELFF.

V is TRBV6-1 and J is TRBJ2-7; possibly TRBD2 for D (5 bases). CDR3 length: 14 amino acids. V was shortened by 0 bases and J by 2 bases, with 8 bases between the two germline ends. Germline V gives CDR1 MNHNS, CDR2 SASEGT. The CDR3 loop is CASSEAGVAYEQYF. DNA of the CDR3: TGTGCCAGCAGTGAAGCGGGAGTGGCCTACGAGCAGTACTTC.

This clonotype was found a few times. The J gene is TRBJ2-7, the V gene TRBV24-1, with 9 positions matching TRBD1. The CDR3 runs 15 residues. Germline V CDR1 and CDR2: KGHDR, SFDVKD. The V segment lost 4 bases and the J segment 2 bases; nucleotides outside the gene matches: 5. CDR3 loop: CATSDGQGLTYEQYF. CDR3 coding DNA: TGTGCCACCAGTGACGGACAGGGGCTTACCTACGAGCAGTACTTC.

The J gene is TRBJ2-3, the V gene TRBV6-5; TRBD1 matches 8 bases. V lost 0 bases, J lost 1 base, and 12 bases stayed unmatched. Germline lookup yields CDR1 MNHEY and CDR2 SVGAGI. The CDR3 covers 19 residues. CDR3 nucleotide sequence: TGTGCCAGCAGTTACTCGATATCACAGGGGGATTCCGGCACAGATACGCAGTATTTT. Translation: CASSYSISQGDSGTDTQYF.